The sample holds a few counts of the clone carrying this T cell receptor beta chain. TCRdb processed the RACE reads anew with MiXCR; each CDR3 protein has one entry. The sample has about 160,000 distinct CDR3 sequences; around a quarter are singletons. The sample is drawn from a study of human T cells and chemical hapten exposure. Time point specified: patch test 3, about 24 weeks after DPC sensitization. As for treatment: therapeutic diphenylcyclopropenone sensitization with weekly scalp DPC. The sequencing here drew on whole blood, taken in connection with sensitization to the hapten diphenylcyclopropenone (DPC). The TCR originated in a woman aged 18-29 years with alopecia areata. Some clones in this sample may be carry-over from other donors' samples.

As DNA, the CDR3 is TGTGCCAGCAGTCCCGGGACTAGGCGCAAGTTCTTC. Amino acid sequence: CASSPGTRRKFF. This chain links TRBV14 with TRBJ2-1, with 8 bases lining up with TRBD2. The length of the CDR3 is 12 residues. Germline CDR1 and CDR2: SGHDN and FVKESK. V gave up 6 bases and J gave up 14 bases; unmatched junction bases: 9.